This T cell receptor (beta chain) originates from a study of CD4 T cells in relation to SARS-CoV-2 and coronaviruses. Across the whole study: Convalescent patients had median age roughly 38 years, range about 21 to 80.

With respect to this clone: No antigen is known for it.

The CDR3 sequence is 13 residues long. The V gene's germline CDR1 is ENHRY and CDR2 SYGVKD. After removal of 6 bases from V and 4 bases from J, the junction contained 5 bases not matched to a gene. Assay used: immunoSEQ multiplex PCR; TCRdb lists only in-frame clones, some missing. The profile covers approximately 50,000 clones, with 90% to 95% appearing a single time and around 0.4% taken by the ten largest. Study outcomes and limitations: Each donor contributed either pre-pandemic or post-infection samples, not both. In roughly two thirds of donors, memory CD4+ clonotypes crossrecognized SARS-CoV-2 and at least one common cold coronavirus spike.

The sequenced sample consisted of naive CD4+ T cells from PBMCs. The subset: naive CD4+ T cells isolated by negative enrichment. The source is an adult with COVID-19. The chain employs TRBV10-3 and TRBJ2-5; 7 bases line up with TRBD1. The chain's CDR3 is CAIRGAGGETQYF. In DNA form, the CDR3 reads TGTGCCATCAGGGGGGCAGGGGGAGAGACCCAGTACTTC.